Listed below are T cell receptor beta chains from one sample, sequenced in a study of cytomegalovirus exposure and HLA in healthy donors. This table comes from immunoSEQ multiplex PCR, and its TCRdb copy is limited to in-frame clones, with some not included. The repertoire holds more than 130,000 clones, with 73% as singletons. The specimen sequenced was PBMCs. Source of these receptors: a human donor in good health. Each CDR3 is given with its conserved first and last residue. The order of the fields is clone size, V gene, J gene, D gene, CDR3 DNA, CDR3 protein. A D gene is named only where the DNA matches it firmly. Clone size is stated in some rows and not others, as once, few, many or a class when expanded.

.,TRBV27,TRBJ2-7,TRBD1,TGTGCCAGCAGTCCGGACAGGTCCTCCTCCTACGAGCAGTACTTC,CASSPDRSSSYEQYF
once,TRBV6-5,TRBJ2-1,.,TGTGCCAGCAGTTACTCGAACGGGGAGCAGTTCTTC,CASSYSNGEQFF
.,TRBV5-6,TRBJ2-7,.,TGTGCCAGCAGCTTGGGGGCTACTTCCACCTACGAGCAGTACTTC,CASSLGATSTYEQYF
.,TRBV5-1,TRBJ2-7,.,TGCGCCAGCAGCTTGGCAGAGGACTCCCCTAGACAGTACTTC,CASSLAEDSPRQYF
.,TRBV15,TRBJ1-2,TRBD1,TGTGCCACCAGCAGAGATTGGGGGTTCGACAGGGCGGCTTATGGCTACACCTTC,CATSRDWGFDRAAYGYTF
.,TRBV4-2,TRBJ1-2,TRBD1,TGTGCCAGCAGCCAAACGGACAGGGGAGGCGGCTACACCTTC,CASSQTDRGGGYTF
.,TRBV15,TRBJ2-7,TRBD1,TGTGCCACCAGCGGTTCACGCCCAAGGACAGGGAGACGGTACGAGCAGTACTTC,CATSGSRPRTGRRYEQYF
.,TRBV28,TRBJ1-4,TRBD1,TGTGCCAGCAGTCCGACAGCCCTCACAGGGGGCCCCGAAAAACTGTTTTTT,CASSPTALTGGPEKLFF
.,TRBV29-1,TRBJ2-1,.,TGCAGCGTCCGACTTCCTCTCTACAATGAGCAGTTCTTC,CSVRLPLYNEQFF
.,TRBV5-1,TRBJ2-5,TRBD2,TGCGCCAGTAGATTTGCCCAGTCTAGCGGGGGTTTTGAGACCCAGTACTTC,CASRFAQSSGGFETQYF
few,TRBV30,TRBJ2-7,TRBD1,TGTGCCTGGAGACCCCGGGACAGGCTATACGAGCAGTACTTC,CAWRPRDRLYEQYF
.,TRBV5-4,TRBJ1-2,.,TGTGCCAGCAGCTTGGTAGCTAACTATGGCTACACCTTC,CASSLVANYGYTF
.,TRBV4-1,TRBJ1-3,.,TGCGCCAGCAGCCAAGCCAACATGGGGAGTGGAAACACCATATATTTT,CASSQANMGSGNTIYF
.,TRBV29-1,TRBJ1-1,TRBD1,TGCAGCGTTGACGGGCGGACGACGTCCCGGGACAGGTCCCGGCCCGGTAAGCAGAACACTGAAGCTTTCTTT,CSVDGRTTSRDRSRPGKQNTEAFF
few,TRBV9,TRBJ1-1,.,TGTGCCAGCAGCGTAAGCGGAGGTGGGGGGGCAAACACTGAAGCTTTCTTT,CASSVSGGGGANTEAFF
.,TRBV27,TRBJ2-5,.,TGTGCCAGCAGTTTATCGGGGGGGGCAGTGGCGACCCAGTACTTC,CASSLSGGAVATQYF
.,TRBV29-1,TRBJ2-1,TRBD2,TGCAGCGTTCCCGGGGGTGGCGGGAGTACCAATGAGCAGTTCTTC,CSVPGGGGSTNEQFF
.,TRBV4-1,TRBJ2-5,TRBD1,TGCGCCAGCAGCCAAGAGGGGACAGGTCAAGAGACCCAGTACTTC,CASSQEGTGQETQYF
few,TRBV9,TRBJ2-1,TRBD2,TGTGCCAGCAGCTCAACCCCCGGGGGGGTATACAATGAGCAGTTCTTC,CASSSTPGGVYNEQFF
.,TRBV6-1,TRBJ2-7,TRBD1,TGTGCCAGCAGTGAATATGGGTCAGGGGGTTCCCACTCCTACGAGCAGTACTTC,CASSEYGSGGSHSYEQYF
.,TRBV13,TRBJ1-4,.,TGTGCCAGCAGCTTCCGTGAAAAACTGTTTTTT,CASSFREKLFF